This T cell receptor beta chain was recorded in a study of T-cell memory formation after mild COVID-19. Study overall: Across donors, TCR clusters were largely donor specific.

The CDR3 is 17 amino acids. V shed 5 bases, J shed 5 bases, and the junction held 17 bases outside the gene matches. Germline CDR1 reads LGHNA; CDR2 reads YNFKEQ. In TCRdb, the 5' RACE reads were re-called with MiXCR into one record per CDR3 protein. This sample yields a few hundred thousand distinct CDR3 sequences, of which around a sixth are seen a single time; 20% to 25% belongs to the top ten. The J gene is TRBJ1-1, the V gene TRBV4-2; TRBD1 aligns across 7 bases. The sequencing input was PBMCs or a T cell subset sorted from them (not recorded which). This TCR came from a man between 18 and 35 years old who had mild COVID-19 (a few samples of this study predate the infection). Cell type and time point are not known. CDR3 DNA: TGTGCCAGCAGCGAGAACAGGGGCGTCTTTACGTTGACTGAAGCTTTCTTT. This encodes CASSENRGVFTLTEAFF.